The present TCR beta chain was sequenced within a study of CD8+CD57+ T cells in acquired aplastic anemia. About the research overall: CD4+ and CD8+ cells, once sorted, gave DNA averaging roughly 3.2 ug.

V was pared by 5 bases and J by 3 bases, with 8 bases of the junction left unmatched. Germline V gene sequence: CDR1 LGHNA, CDR2 YSLEER. The CDR3 covers 15 residues. Both TCR beta VDJ combination and CDR3 sequence profiling were carried out. Genomic DNA was the template for this profiling. From the reads, TCRdb called clonotypes with MiXCR, one entry per CDR3 protein. The sample holds hundreds of thousands of distinct CDR3 sequences, roughly 64% seen once. Sequencing used sorted CD4+, CD8+, or CD8+CD57+ T cells (not recorded which) from PBMCs. This TCR was sampled from a human donor in good health, serving as a control. This chain links TRBV4-3 with TRBJ1-2; 8 bases are a match to TRBD1. The CDR3 nucleotides read TGCGCCAGCAGCTTGTTGGGACAGGACGACTATGGCTACACCTTC. This codes for CASSLLGQDDYGYTF.